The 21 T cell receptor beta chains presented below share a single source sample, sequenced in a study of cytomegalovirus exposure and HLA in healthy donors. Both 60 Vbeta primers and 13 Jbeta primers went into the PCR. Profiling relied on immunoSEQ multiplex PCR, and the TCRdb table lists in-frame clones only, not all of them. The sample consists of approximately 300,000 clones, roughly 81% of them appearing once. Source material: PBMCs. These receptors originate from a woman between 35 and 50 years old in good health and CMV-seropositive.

The CDR3 DNA sequence: TGTGCCAGTAGTATAGCCCGGGTTACAGGTTCGGGCGGCTACACCTTC. This encodes CASSIARVTGSGGYTF. J is TRBJ1-2 and V is TRBV19, with D tentatively TRBD1 (5 bases). CDR1 is LNHDA, CDR2 SQIVND, per germline (reference sequence). This CDR3 spans 16 amino acids. V was cut by 1 base and J by 8 bases, with 20 bases left in between.

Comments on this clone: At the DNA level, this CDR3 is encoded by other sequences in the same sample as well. The CDR3 reads CASSLGSGRNEQFF. In nucleotides, the CDR3 is TGTGCCAGCAGCTTGGGTAGCGGGAGAAATGAGCAGTTCTTC. V gene TRBV7-2 combines with J gene TRBJ2-1; 9 nucleotides match TRBD2. Germline V gene sequence: CDR1 SGHTA, CDR2 FQGNSA. Germline trimming cut 3 bases from V and 7 bases from J; bases unmatched to any gene: 4. CDR3 length equals 14 residues.

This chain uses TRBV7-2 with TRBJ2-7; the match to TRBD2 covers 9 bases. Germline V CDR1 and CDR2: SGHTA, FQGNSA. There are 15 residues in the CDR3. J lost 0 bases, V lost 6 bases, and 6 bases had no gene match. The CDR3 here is CASSSYSGSSYEQYF. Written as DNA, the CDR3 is TGTGCCAGCAGTTCCTATAGCGGGAGCTCCTACGAGCAGTACTTC.

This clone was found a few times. CDR3 in amino acids: CASSQDHRTANTGELFF. The CDR3 DNA follows: TGCGCCAGCAGCCAAGATCACAGGACAGCGAACACCGGGGAGCTGTTTTTT. This chain uses TRBV4-3 with TRBJ2-2, with D maybe TRBD1 (6 bases). The length of the CDR3 is 17 residues. Trimming took off 0 bases at V and 0 bases at J, with 11 bases between the two ends. Germline V gene sequence: CDR1 LGHNA, CDR2 YSLEER.

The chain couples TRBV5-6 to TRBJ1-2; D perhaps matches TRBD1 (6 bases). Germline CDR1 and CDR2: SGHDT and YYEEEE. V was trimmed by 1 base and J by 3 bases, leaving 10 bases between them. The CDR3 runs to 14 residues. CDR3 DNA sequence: TGTGCCAGCAGCTTGAAGCAGGGGTACTATGGCTACACCTTC. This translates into CASSLKQGYYGYTF.

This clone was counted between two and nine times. The CDR3 loop is CASTGWAEAFF. The CDR3 DNA follows: TGTGCCAGCACGGGTTGGGCTGAAGCTTTCTTT. This rearrangement joins TRBV5-8 to TRBJ1-1; D is unresolved. The germline V gene has CDR1 SGHTS and CDR2 YDEGEE. V lost 6 bases and J 6 bases, leaving 9 bases between the germline ends. CDR3 size: 11 residues.

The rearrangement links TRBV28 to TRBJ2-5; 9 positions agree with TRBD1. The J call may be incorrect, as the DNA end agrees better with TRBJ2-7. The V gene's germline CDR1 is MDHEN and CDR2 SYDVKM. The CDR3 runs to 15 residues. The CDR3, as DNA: TGTGCCAGCAGAAATCCGGGACAGGGACCCTACGAGCAGTACTTC. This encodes CASRNPGQGPYEQYF.

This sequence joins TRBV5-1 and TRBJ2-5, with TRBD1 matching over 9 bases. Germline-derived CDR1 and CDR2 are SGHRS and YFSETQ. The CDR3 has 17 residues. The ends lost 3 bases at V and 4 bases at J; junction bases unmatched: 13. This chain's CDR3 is CASSSATGTGRAETQYF. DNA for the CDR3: TGCGCCAGCAGCTCTGCTACCGGGACAGGGAGGGCAGAGACCCAGTACTTC.

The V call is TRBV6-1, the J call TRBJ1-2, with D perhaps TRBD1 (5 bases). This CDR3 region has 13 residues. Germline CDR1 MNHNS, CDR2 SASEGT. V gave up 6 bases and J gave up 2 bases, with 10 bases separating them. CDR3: CASSSRQNYGYTF. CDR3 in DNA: TGTGCCAGCAGCTCCCGACAGAACTATGGCTACACCTTC.

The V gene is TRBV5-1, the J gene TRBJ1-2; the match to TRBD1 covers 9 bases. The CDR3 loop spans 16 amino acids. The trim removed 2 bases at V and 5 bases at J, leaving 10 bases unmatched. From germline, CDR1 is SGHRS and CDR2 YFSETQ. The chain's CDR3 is CASSFVQGASGYGYTF. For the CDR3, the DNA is TGCGCCAGCAGCTTCGTACAGGGGGCATCGGGATATGGCTACACCTTC.

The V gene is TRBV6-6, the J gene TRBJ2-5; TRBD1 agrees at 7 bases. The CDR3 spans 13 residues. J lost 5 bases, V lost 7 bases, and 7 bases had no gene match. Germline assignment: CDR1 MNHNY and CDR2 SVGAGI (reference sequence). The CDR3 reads CASKETGWETQYF. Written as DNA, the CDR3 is TGTGCCAGCAAAGAGACAGGGTGGGAGACCCAGTACTTC.

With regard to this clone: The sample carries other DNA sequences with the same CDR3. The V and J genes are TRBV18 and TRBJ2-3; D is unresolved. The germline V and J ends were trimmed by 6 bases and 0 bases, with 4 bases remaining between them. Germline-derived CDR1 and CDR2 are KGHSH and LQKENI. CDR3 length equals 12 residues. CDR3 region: CASSPSTDTQYF. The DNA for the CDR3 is TGTGCCAGCTCCCCTAGCACAGATACGCAGTATTTT. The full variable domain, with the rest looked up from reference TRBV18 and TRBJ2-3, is NAGVMQNPRHLVRRRGQEARLRCSPMKGHSHVYWYRQLPEEGLKFMVYLQKENIIDESGMPKERFSAEFPKEGPSILRIQQVVRGDSAAYFCASSPSTDTQYFGPGTRLTVL.

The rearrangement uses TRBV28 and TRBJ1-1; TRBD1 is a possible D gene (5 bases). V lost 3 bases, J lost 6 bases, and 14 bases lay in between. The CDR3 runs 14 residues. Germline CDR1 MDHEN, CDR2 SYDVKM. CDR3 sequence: CASSLDRPGAEAFF. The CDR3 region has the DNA TGTGCCAGCAGTTTGGATCGGCCGGGGGCTGAAGCTTTCTTT.

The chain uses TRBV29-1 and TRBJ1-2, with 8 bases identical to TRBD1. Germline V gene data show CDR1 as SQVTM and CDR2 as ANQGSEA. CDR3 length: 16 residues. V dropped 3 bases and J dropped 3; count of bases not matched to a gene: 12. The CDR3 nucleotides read TGCAGCGTTGAGGGATTAGTGGACAGGGTGCACTATGGCTACACCTTC. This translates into CSVEGLVDRVHYGYTF.

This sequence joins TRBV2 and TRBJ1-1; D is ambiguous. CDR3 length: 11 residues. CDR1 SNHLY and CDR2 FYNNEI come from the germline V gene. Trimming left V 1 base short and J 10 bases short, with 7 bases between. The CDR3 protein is CASSEVVVAFF. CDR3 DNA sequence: TGTGCCAGCAGTGAAGTGGTAGTAGCTTTCTTT.

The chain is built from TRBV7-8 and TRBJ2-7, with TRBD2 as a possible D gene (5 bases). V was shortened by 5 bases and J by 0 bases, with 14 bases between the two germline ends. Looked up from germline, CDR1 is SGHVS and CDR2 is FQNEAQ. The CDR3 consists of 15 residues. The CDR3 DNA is TGTGCCAGCAGCGCGGACTTAGCGAGCTCCTACGAGCAGTACTTC. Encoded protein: CASSADLASSYEQYF.

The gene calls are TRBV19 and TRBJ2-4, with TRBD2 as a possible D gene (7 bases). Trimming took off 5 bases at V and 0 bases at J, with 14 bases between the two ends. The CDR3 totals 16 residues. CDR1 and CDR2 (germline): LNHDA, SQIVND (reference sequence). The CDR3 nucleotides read TGTGCCAGTAGTCCCCCCGGGGGGCTAGCCAAAAACATTCAGTACTTC. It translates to CASSPPGGLAKNIQYF.

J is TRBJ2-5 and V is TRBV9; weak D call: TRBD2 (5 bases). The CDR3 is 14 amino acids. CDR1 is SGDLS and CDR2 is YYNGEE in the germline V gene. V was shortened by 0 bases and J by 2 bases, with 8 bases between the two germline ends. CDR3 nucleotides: TGTGCCAGCAGCGTAGACGAGCGGCAAGAGACCCAGTACTTC. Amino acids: CASSVDERQETQYF.

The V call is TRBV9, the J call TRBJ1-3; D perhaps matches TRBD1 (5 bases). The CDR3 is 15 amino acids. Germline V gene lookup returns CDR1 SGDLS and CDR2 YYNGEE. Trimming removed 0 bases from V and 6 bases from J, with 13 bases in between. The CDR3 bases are TGTGCCAGCAGCGTAGGCAGGGTGTCAGAAAACACCATATATTTT. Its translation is CASSVGRVSENTIYF.

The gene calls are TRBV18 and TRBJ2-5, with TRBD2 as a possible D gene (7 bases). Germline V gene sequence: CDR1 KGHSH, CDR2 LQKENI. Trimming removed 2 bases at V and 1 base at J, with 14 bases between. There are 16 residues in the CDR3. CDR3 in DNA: TGTGCCAGCTCACCAGTCGGGGGAGGGGGCCAAGAGACCCAGTACTTC. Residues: CASSPVGGGGQETQYF.

The CDR3 here is CASSIDGAGGASQPQHF. In nucleotides, the CDR3 is TGTGCCAGTAGTATAGATGGGGCAGGGGGCGCGAGTCAGCCCCAGCATTTT. The rearrangement joins TRBV19 to TRBJ1-5; 8 bases are shared with TRBD1. V lost 0 bases and J lost 6; bases outside the gene matches: 10. The V gene's germline CDR1 is LNHDA and CDR2 SQIVND (reference sequence). The CDR3 length is 17 residues.